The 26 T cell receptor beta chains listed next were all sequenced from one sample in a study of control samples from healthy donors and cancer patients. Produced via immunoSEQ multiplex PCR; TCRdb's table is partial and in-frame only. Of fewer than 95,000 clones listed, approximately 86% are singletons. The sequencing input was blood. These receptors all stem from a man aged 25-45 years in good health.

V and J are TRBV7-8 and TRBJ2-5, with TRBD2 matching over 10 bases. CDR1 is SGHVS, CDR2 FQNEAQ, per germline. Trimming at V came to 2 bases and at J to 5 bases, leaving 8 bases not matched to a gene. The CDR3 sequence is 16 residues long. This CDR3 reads CASSLSPLAGVETQYF. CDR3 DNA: TGTGCCAGCAGCTTAAGTCCGCTAGCGGGGGTGGAGACCCAGTACTTC.

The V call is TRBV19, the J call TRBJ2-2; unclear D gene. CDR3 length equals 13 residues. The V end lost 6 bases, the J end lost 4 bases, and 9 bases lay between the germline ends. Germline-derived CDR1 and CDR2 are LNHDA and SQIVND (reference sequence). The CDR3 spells CASSPTGTGELFF. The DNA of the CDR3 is TGTGCCAGTAGCCCGACGGGCACCGGGGAGCTGTTTTTT.

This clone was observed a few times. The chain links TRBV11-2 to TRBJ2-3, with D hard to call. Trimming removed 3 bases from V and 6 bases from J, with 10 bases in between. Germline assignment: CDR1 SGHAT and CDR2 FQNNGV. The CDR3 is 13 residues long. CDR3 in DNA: TGTGCCAGCAGCTTTCTTACGCCGGATACGCAGTATTTT. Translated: CASSFLTPDTQYF. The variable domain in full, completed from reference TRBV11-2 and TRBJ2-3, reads EAGVAQSPRYKIIEKRQSVAFWCNPISGHATLYWYQQILGQGPKLLIQFQNNGVVDDSQLPKDRFSAERLKGVDSTLKIQPAKLEDSAVYLCASSFLTPDTQYFGPGTRLTVL.

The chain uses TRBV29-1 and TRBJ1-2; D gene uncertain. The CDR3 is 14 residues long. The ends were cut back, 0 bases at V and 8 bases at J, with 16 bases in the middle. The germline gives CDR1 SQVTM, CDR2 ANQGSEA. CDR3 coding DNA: TGCAGCGTTGAAGAATTTGGACCTTTCGGGGGCTACACCTTC. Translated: CSVEEFGPFGGYTF.

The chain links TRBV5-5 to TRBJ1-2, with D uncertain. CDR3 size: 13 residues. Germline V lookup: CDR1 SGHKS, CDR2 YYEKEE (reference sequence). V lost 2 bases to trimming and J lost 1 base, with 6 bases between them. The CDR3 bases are TGTGCCAGCAGCTTCCTTATTAACTATGGCTACACCTTC. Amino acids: CASSFLINYGYTF.

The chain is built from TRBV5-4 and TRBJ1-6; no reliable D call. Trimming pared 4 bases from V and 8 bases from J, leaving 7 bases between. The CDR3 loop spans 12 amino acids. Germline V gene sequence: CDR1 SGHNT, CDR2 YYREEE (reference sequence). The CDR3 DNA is TGTGCCAGCAGCCGTATTGATTCACCCCTCCACTTT. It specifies CASSRIDSPLHF.

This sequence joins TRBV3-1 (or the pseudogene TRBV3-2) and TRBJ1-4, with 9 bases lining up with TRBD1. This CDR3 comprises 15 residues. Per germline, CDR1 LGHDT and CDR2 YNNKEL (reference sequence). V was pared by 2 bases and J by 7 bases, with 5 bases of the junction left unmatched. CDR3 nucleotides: TGTGCCAGCAGCCAAACCGGGACAGGGTTTGAAAAACTGTTTTTT. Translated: CASSQTGTGFEKLFF.

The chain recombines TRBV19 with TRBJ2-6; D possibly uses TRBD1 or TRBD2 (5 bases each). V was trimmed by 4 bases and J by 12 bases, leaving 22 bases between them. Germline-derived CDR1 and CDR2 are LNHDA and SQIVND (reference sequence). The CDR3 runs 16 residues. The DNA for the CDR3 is TGTGCCAGTAGTAAGGCAGGGAGACAGTATGCTGTCGTCCTGACTTTC. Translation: CASSKAGRQYAVVLTF.

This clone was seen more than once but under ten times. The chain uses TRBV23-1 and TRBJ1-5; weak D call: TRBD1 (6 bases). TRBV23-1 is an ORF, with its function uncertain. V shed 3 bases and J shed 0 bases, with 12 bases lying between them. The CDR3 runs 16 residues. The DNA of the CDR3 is TGCGCCAGCAGTCATACGTACAGGGATAGCAATCAGCCCCAGCATTTT. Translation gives CASSHTYRDSNQPQHF.

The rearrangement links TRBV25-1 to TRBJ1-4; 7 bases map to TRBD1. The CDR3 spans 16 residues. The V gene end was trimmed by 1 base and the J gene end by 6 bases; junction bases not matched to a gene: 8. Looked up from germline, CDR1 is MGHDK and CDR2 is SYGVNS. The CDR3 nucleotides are TGTGCCAGCAGTGAATCGCCGCTCGGGACAGATGAAAAACTGTTTTTT. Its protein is CASSESPLGTDEKLFF.

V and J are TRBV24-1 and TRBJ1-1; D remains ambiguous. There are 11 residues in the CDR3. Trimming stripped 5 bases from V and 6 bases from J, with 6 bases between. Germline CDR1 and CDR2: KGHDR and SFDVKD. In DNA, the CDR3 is TGTGCCACCAGTGCTGGGGCTGAAGCTTTCTTT. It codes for CATSAGAEAFF.

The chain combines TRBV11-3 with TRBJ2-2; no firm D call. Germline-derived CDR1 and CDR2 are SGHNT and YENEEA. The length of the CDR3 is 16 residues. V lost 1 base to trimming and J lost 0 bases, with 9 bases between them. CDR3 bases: TGTGCCAGCAGCTTAGGGTACGGCGCGAACACCGGGGAGCTGTTTTTT. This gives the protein CASSLGYGANTGELFF.

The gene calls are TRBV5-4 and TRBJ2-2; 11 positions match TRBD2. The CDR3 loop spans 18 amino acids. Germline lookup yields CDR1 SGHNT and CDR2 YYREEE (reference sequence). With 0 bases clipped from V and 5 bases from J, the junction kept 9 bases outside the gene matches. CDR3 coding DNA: TGTGCCAGCAGCTTGGAGACTAGCGGGACAAAGGGGACCGGGGAGCTGTTTTTT. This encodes CASSLETSGTKGTGELFF.

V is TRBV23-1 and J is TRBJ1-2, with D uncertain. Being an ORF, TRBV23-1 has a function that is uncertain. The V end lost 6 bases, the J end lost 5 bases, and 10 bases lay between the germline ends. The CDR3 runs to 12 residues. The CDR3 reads CASSPPRYGYTF. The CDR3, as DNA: TGCGCCAGCAGCCCGCCAAGGTATGGCTACACCTTC.

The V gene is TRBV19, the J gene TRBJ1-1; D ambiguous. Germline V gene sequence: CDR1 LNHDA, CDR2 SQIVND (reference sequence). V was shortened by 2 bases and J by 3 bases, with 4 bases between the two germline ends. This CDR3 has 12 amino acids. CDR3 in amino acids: CASSITDTEAFF. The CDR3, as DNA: TGTGCCAGTAGTATAACAGACACTGAAGCTTTCTTT.

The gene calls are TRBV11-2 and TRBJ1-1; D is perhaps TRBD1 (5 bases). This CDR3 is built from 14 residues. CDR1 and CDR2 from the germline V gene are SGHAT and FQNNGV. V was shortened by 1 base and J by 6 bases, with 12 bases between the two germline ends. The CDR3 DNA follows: TGTGCCAGCAGCTTAGTCAGGGCCGGTTCTGAAGCTTTCTTT. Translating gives CASSLVRAGSEAFF.

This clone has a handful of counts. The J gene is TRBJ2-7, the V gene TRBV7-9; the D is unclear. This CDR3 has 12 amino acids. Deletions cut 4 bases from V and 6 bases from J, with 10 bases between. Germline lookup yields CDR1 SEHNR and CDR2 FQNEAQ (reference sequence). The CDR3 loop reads CASSSQGPEQYF. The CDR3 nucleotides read TGTGCCAGCAGCTCGCAAGGTCCCGAGCAGTACTTC.

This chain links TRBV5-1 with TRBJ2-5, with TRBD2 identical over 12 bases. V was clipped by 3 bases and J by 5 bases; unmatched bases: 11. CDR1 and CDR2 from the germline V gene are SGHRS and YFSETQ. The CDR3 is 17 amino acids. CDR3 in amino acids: CASSWGLQLAGGETQYF. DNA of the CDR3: TGCGCCAGCAGCTGGGGCCTTCAACTAGCGGGGGGTGAGACCCAGTACTTC.

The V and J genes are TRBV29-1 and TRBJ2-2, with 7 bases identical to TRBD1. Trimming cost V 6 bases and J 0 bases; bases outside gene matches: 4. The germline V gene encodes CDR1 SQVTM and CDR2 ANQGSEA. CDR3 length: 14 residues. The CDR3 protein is CSVHRGANTGELFF. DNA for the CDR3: TGCAGCGTCCACAGGGGAGCGAACACCGGGGAGCTGTTTTTT.

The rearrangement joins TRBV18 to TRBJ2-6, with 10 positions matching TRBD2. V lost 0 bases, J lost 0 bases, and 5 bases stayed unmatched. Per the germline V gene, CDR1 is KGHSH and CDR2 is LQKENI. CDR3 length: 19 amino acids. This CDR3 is CASSPPGLAGDSGANVLTF. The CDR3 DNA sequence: TGTGCCAGCTCACCACCGGGGCTAGCGGGGGACTCTGGGGCCAACGTCCTGACTTTC.

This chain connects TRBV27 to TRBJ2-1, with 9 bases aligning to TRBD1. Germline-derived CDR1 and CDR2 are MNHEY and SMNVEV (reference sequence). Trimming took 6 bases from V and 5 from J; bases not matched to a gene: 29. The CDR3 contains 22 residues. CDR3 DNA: TGTGCCAGCAGGTCCATAGGACCTGGGACAGGGACCTACTTAACCAAAGACAATGAGCAGTTCTTC. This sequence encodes CASRSIGPGTGTYLTKDNEQFF.

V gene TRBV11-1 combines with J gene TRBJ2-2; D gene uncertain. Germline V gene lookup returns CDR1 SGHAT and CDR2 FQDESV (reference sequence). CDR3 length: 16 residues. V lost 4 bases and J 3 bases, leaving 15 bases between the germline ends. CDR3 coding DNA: TGTGCCAGCAGCTCAGACCTCGGTGGGGACACCGGGGAGCTGTTTTTT. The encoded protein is CASSSDLGGDTGELFF.

The CDR3 DNA reads as TGTGCCAGTAGTACAAGCTGGGCCTATGGCTACACCTTC. Amino acid sequence: CASSTSWAYGYTF. This chain uses TRBV19 with TRBJ1-2; D call uncertain. Germline CDR1 LNHDA, CDR2 SQIVND (reference sequence). This CDR3 comprises 13 residues. With 4 bases removed from V and 4 bases from J, the gap between germline ends came to 10 bases.

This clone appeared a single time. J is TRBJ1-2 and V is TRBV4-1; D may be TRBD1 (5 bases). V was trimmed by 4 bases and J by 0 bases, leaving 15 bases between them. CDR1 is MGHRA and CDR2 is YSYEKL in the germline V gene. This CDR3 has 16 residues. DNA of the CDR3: TGCGCCAGCAGCCCCTCCGCCAAGACAGCTAACTATGGCTACACCTTC. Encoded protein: CASSPSAKTANYGYTF.

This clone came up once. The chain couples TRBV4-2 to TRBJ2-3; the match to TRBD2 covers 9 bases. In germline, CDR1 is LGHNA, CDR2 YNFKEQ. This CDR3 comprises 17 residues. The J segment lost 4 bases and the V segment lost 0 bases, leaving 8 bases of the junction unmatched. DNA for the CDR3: TGTGCCAGCAGCCAAGATGGGCGGGGGGGCCATCCAGATACGCAGTATTTT. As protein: CASSQDGRGGHPDTQYF.

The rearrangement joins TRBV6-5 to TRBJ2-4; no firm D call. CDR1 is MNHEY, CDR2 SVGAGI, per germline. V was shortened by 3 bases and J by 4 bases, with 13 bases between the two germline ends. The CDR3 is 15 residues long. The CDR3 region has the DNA TGTGCCAGCAGTTATGGGTCCGAATCTAAAAACATTCAGTACTTC. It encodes CASSYGSESKNIQYF.